Below are 4 T cell receptor beta chains sequenced from a single sample in a study of human T cells and chemical hapten exposure. The sample's time point: pre-sensitization, week 0. Treatment meaning: therapeutic diphenylcyclopropenone sensitization with weekly scalp DPC. In TCRdb, the RACE reads were re-called with MiXCR into one record per CDR3 protein. The sample holds around 57,000 distinct CDR3 sequences, about 10% seen once. The sequencing here drew on whole blood, taken in connection with sensitization to the hapten diphenylcyclopropenone (DPC). The receptors stem from a woman in her thirties or forties with alopecia areata. Some clones in this sample may be carry-over from other donors' samples.

This clonotype was found many times. The chain links TRBV7-8 to TRBJ1-6; D possibly corresponds to TRBD1 (6 bases). The CDR3 spans 13 residues. The germline V gene encodes CDR1 SGHVS and CDR2 FQNEAQ. The V and J ends lost 5 bases and 8 bases respectively, with 10 bases between them. Here the CDR3 reads CASSRDTDSPLHF. The CDR3 nucleotides are TGTGCCAGCAGCCGGGACACCGATTCACCCCTCCACTTT.

The V call is TRBV6-5, the J call TRBJ2-7; 8 bases are a match to TRBD1. Germline V gives CDR1 MNHEY, CDR2 SVGAGI. The J segment lost 6 bases and the V segment lost 1 base, leaving 2 bases of the junction unmatched. This CDR3 has 13 residues. CDR3 region: CASSYWTGFEQYF. As DNA, the CDR3 is TGTGCCAGCAGTTACTGGACAGGGTTCGAGCAGTACTTC.

This clonotype was recorded many times. The V gene is TRBV28, the J gene TRBJ2-1, with a weak D call TRBD2 (6 bases). Per germline, CDR1 MDHEN and CDR2 SYDVKM. The CDR3 is 17 amino acids. V shed 1 base and J shed 3 bases, with 16 bases lying between them. The CDR3 sequence: CASSLSVTSNGYNEQFF. In DNA, the CDR3 is TGTGCCAGCAGTTTATCCGTCACTAGCAACGGCTACAATGAGCAGTTCTTC.

V gene TRBV4-2 combines with J gene TRBJ1-2, with D perhaps TRBD1 (6 bases). Per germline, CDR1 LGHNA and CDR2 YNFKEQ. Trimming pared 4 bases from V and 2 bases from J, leaving 23 bases between. The CDR3 length is 18 residues. This CDR3 reads CASSPKRGWTEPNYGYTF. Written as DNA, the CDR3 is TGTGCCAGCAGCCCAAAGAGGGGTTGGACAGAGCCCAACTATGGCTACACCTTC.